This T cell receptor beta chain stems from a study of graft-versus-host responses after intestinal transplantation. Whole-study context: Anti-thymocyte globulin induction preceded about 3 years of tacrolimus and steroid maintenance in all recipients.

Comment on this clone: Antigen specificity is unknown.

Study results and caveats: Some patients had graft-donor T cell macrochimerism. In their allografts, the ratios of graft-versus-host to host-versus-graft T cell clones were high. Some GvH clones were seen earlier in gut or blood, suggesting intestinal origin.

This CDR3 has 15 amino acids. Trimming took 4 bases from V and 4 from J, leaving 15 bases between them. CDR1 and CDR2 (germline): MNHEY, SMNVEV (reference sequence). Clones were sequenced by immunoSEQ multiplex PCR, and TCRdb holds only the in-frame ones, with some missing. The sample shows some 70,000 clones, roughly 87% of them seen only once. The clonotype was recovered from a human donor who was the organ donor for an intestinal transplant. This chain links TRBV27 with TRBJ2-3, with D maybe TRBD1 (6 bases). The sample was unstimulated CD8+ T cells sorted from spleen or lymph node cells, taken before transplant. The CDR3 sequence is CASSSPSQGADTQYF. In DNA, the CDR3 is TGTGCCAGCAGTTCTCCCTCACAGGGAGCAGATACGCAGTATTTT.